The subject of this entry is one T cell receptor beta chain. A sample-barcoded 5' primer and a J-beta primer mix were used in a second PCR of roughly 6 to 11 cycles. TCRdb passed the 5' RACE reads through MiXCR, listing each CDR3 protein once. The sample lists some 1,800,000 distinct CDR3 sequences; about 39% were seen once. The data stem from a study of blood T cells in healthy people across ages. The V gene end was trimmed by 3 bases and the J gene end by 13 bases; junction bases not matched to a gene: 23. The CDR3 length is 18 residues. Looked up from germline, CDR1 is SQVTM and CDR2 is ANQGSEA. J is TRBJ1-6 and V is TRBV29-1; 8 bases align to TRBD1. Material: blood. The TCR was taken from a human donor in good health. DNA of the CDR3: TGCAGCGTTGAGGTGATTGAGTCAGGGGGCGAACTGTATAGGCCCCTCCACTTT. Translation gives CSVEVIESGGELYRPLHF.